These 29 T cell receptor beta chains originate from one sample sequenced in a study of cytomegalovirus exposure and HLA in healthy donors. The PCR ran on 60 Vbeta and 13 Jbeta primers. Sequenced by immunoSEQ multiplex PCR; TCRdb stores in-frame clones only, minus some. The data show approximately 97,000 clones, 63% seen once. The sequenced sample was PBMCs. These receptors originate from a human donor in good health.

Only a few counts were recorded for this clone. V and J are TRBV11-2 and TRBJ2-3; 7 bases line up with TRBD2. Germline lookup yields CDR1 SGHAT and CDR2 FQNNGV. CDR3 length: 19 residues. Trimming cost V 4 bases and J 0 bases; bases outside gene matches: 16. CDR3 DNA sequence: TGTGCCAGCAGCTCGAGATTGAGCGGGACTCGCCCTAGCACAGATACGCAGTATTTT. Translating it yields CASSSRLSGTRPSTDTQYF.

This clone is a singleton in its sample. The chain joins TRBV28 to TRBJ1-4, with a possible D match to TRBD1 (5 bases). Trimming took 6 bases from V and 8 from J, leaving 19 bases between them. The CDR3 is 15 residues long. The germline gives CDR1 MDHEN, CDR2 SYDVKM. CDR3 bases: TGTGCCAGCAGAGAACCGAGAGCAGGGTCCGAAAAACTGTTTTTT. Amino acids: CASREPRAGSEKLFF. The variable domain in full, with the rest retrieved from reference TRBV28 and TRBJ1-4, is DVKVTQSSRYLVKRTGEKVFLECVQDMDHENMFWYRQDPGLGLRLIYFSYDVKMKEKGDIPEGYSVSREKKERFSLILESASTNQTSMYLCASREPRAGSEKLFFGSGTQLSVL.

To note about this clone: Other DNA sequences in this sample translate to the same CDR3. The chain is built from TRBV18 and TRBJ2-3; no clear D. Looked up from germline, CDR1 is KGHSH and CDR2 is LQKENI. CDR3 length equals 12 residues. Trimming left V 2 bases short and J 5 bases short, with 5 bases between. CDR3 sequence: CASSPSGDTQYF. The CDR3 DNA is TGTGCCAGCTCACCATCCGGAGATACGCAGTATTTT.

This clone was counted a few times. The J gene is TRBJ1-3, the V gene TRBV18, with a tentative D call TRBD1 (5 bases). CDR1 and CDR2 from the germline V gene are KGHSH and LQKENI. CDR3 size: 16 residues. The ends were cut back, 0 bases at V and 0 bases at J, with 9 bases in the middle. The CDR3 DNA sequence: TGTGCCAGCTCACCACCGCGGGGGGTCTCTGGAAACACCATATATTTT. Translating it yields CASSPPRGVSGNTIYF.

This clone was counted a few times. DNA for the CDR3: TGCGCCAGCAGTCAATCGGTTGGGCAGCTCACCGGGGAGCTGTTTTTT. Protein product: CASSQSVGQLTGELFF. The gene calls are TRBV23-1 and TRBJ2-2, with no clear D. Being an ORF, TRBV23-1 has a function that is uncertain. The CDR3 loop spans 16 amino acids. The ends were cut back, 0 bases at V and 4 bases at J, with 12 bases in the middle.

The V gene is TRBV30, the J gene TRBJ2-2; D is unresolved. Germline assignment: CDR1 GTSNPN and CDR2 SVGIG (reference sequence). The CDR3 runs to 13 residues. The V and J ends lost 8 bases and 7 bases respectively, with 17 bases between them. This CDR3 is CAGRPVRVGELFF. The DNA of the CDR3 is TGTGCCGGCAGGCCAGTGAGAGTCGGGGAGCTGTTTTTT.

The gene calls are TRBV6-1 and TRBJ2-1, with a weak D call TRBD1 (7 bases). This CDR3 spans 15 amino acids. Germline V gene data show CDR1 as MNHNS and CDR2 as SASEGT. Between the trimmed V and J ends, which lost 4 bases and 1 base, there was a span of 11 bases. In nucleotides, the CDR3 is TGTGCCAGCAGTGTGGCAGGGGGGTCCTACAATGAGCAGTTCTTC. Protein product: CASSVAGGSYNEQFF.

The CDR3 sequence is CASSHERVGGTGELFF. Written as DNA, the CDR3 is TGCGCCAGCAGCCACGAGAGGGTAGGAGGCACCGGGGAGCTGTTTTTT. This chain uses TRBV4-1 with TRBJ2-2; TRBD2 is a possible D gene (5 bases). Trimming stripped 3 bases from V and 4 bases from J, with 15 bases between. The CDR3 consists of 16 residues. Germline-derived CDR1 and CDR2 are MGHRA and YSYEKL.

This clone was found once. V and J are TRBV6-4 and TRBJ2-3; weak D call: TRBD2 (6 bases). The CDR3 is 15 residues long. Trimming removed 3 bases at V and 6 bases at J, with 16 bases between. The V gene's germline CDR1 is MRHNA and CDR2 SNTAGT. The CDR3 loop is CASSEGLATSDTQYF. The CDR3 DNA reads as TGTGCCAGCAGTGAGGGGCTAGCGACCTCCGATACGCAGTATTTT.

The V gene is TRBV19, the J gene TRBJ2-1; 12 bases are shared with TRBD2. V trimming: 5 bases; J trimming: 2 bases; junction bases outside the gene matches: 7. The germline V gene has CDR1 LNHDA and CDR2 SQIVND (reference sequence). CDR3 length: 17 amino acids. The DNA of the CDR3 is TGTGCCAGTAGTTCCAGGACTAGCGGGGTGGCCTACAATGAGCAGTTCTTC. Translation gives CASSSRTSGVAYNEQFF.

The rearrangement joins TRBV27 to TRBJ2-7; D gene unclear. Germline CDR1 MNHEY, CDR2 SMNVEV (reference sequence). V was shortened by 0 bases and J by 2 bases, with 5 bases between the two germline ends. CDR3 length equals 13 residues. The CDR3 sequence: CASSLSGPYEQYF. The CDR3 DNA follows: TGTGCCAGCAGTTTATCGGGCCCCTACGAGCAGTACTTC.

The rearrangement links TRBV15 to TRBJ2-7; D might be TRBD2 (6 bases). Germline V CDR1 and CDR2: LNHNV, YYDKDF (reference sequence). CDR3 size: 15 residues. V lost 2 bases and J lost 1, with 12 bases in between. CDR3 region: CATSRRDFLSYEQYF. CDR3 DNA: TGTGCCACCAGCAGAAGGGACTTCTTGTCCTACGAGCAGTACTTC.

This clone has more than one count but fewer than ten. The chain employs TRBV28 and TRBJ2-7; 8 nucleotides match TRBD2. Trimming took 3 bases from V and 3 from J; bases not matched to a gene: 4. This CDR3 has 14 residues. The V gene's germline CDR1 is MDHEN and CDR2 SYDVKM. Written as DNA, the CDR3 is TGTGCCAGCAGTTTTTTTAGCGGGAACTACGAGCAGTACTTC. It specifies CASSFFSGNYEQYF.

V and J are TRBV5-1 and TRBJ1-2, with 7 bases aligning to TRBD1. The CDR3 spans 14 residues. The V gene end was trimmed by 1 base and the J gene end by 7 bases; junction bases not matched to a gene: 7. The germline CDR1 and CDR2 sequences are SGHRS and YFSETQ. The chain's CDR3 is CASSLRQGVSGYTF. The CDR3 region has the DNA TGCGCCAGCAGCTTGAGACAGGGTGTTTCTGGCTACACCTTC.

This clone was counted only a few times. The chain uses TRBV10-1 and TRBJ2-5, with 8 positions matching TRBD2. This CDR3 has 12 amino acids. Germline trimming cut 6 bases from V and 7 bases from J; bases unmatched to any gene: 4. The germline gives CDR1 WNHNN, CDR2 SYGVQD (reference sequence). The CDR3 bases are TGCGCCAGCAGCTTAGCGGGAAGGACCCAGTACTTC. Translated: CASSLAGRTQYF.

The chain uses TRBV6-1 and TRBJ1-1; the D gene is possibly TRBD1 (5 bases). V lost 3 bases and J 1 base, leaving 9 bases between the germline ends. Germline values: CDR1 MNHNS, CDR2 SASEGT. This CDR3 is 14 amino acids long. CDR3 sequence reads: CASSEEGWNTEAFF. For the CDR3, the DNA is TGTGCCAGCAGTGAGGAGGGGTGGAACACTGAAGCTTTCTTT.

The chain employs TRBV7-2 and TRBJ1-6; no clear D. Germline V gene lookup returns CDR1 SGHTA and CDR2 FQGNSA. The V gene lost 2 bases and the J gene lost 2 bases, with 7 bases spanning the gap. The CDR3 consists of 15 residues. The CDR3 DNA sequence: TGTGCCAGCAGCTTAATTGGCCCCTATAATTCACCCCTCCACTTT. Protein product: CASSLIGPYNSPLHF.

The genes are TRBV6-6 and TRBJ2-5, with a tentative D call TRBD1 (5 bases). The DNA end is a closer match to TRBJ2-7, so the J assignment may be wrong. This CDR3 contains 12 residues. Germline V gene sequence: CDR1 MNHNY, CDR2 SVGAGI (reference sequence). This CDR3 is CASSPGWYEQYF. DNA for the CDR3: TGTGCCAGCAGTCCAGGGTGGTACGAGCAGTACTTC.

This chain joins TRBV9 and TRBJ2-2; a weak D match, TRBD2 (6 bases). CDR3 length: 15 residues. Per the germline V gene, CDR1 is SGDLS and CDR2 is YYNGEE. V dropped 0 bases and J dropped 1 base, with 7 bases sitting between them. The CDR3 DNA reads TGTGCCAGCAGCGTAGCGGGAGTGAACACCGGGGAGCTGTTTTTT. Residues: CASSVAGVNTGELFF.

The chain joins TRBV6-5 to TRBJ2-1; 7 nucleotides line up with TRBD2. This CDR3 is 14 amino acids long. V lost 5 bases and J lost 7; bases outside the gene matches: 8. Germline values: CDR1 MNHEY, CDR2 SVGAGI. Here the CDR3 reads CASSRTGGVNEQFF. The CDR3 DNA follows: TGTGCCAGCAGTAGAACGGGGGGAGTGAATGAGCAGTTCTTC.

This sequence joins TRBV6-5 and TRBJ2-7, with 7 bases identical to TRBD2. Germline V gene sequence: CDR1 MNHEY, CDR2 SVGAGI. Germline trimming cut 8 bases from V and 5 bases from J; bases unmatched to any gene: 15. This CDR3 is built from 15 residues. The CDR3 reads CASSMASGRRDEQYF. In DNA form, the CDR3 reads TGTGCCAGCTCTATGGCTAGCGGCCGCCGGGACGAGCAGTACTTC.

The chain couples TRBV10-3 to TRBJ1-1; TRBD1 is a possible D gene (5 bases). Germline CDR1 ENHRY, CDR2 SYGVKD. This CDR3 spans 15 amino acids. V lost 3 bases and J 0 bases, leaving 11 bases between the germline ends. DNA of the CDR3: TGTGCCATCAGTGAAAAGGGGCTTATGAACACTGAAGCTTTCTTT. It codes for CAISEKGLMNTEAFF.

This clone occurred a few times. The CDR3 region has the DNA TGTGCCAGCAGCCAAGGAGGCTATTACGAGCAGTACTTC. As protein: CASSQGGYYEQYF. The chain links TRBV4-2 to TRBJ2-7; no reliable D call. Per germline, CDR1 LGHNA and CDR2 YNFKEQ. V lost 1 base and J 4 bases, leaving 8 bases between the germline ends. The CDR3 covers 13 residues.

This clone was observed a few times. The genes are TRBV11-1 and TRBJ1-1; D unresolved. V was clipped by 3 bases and J by 1 base, with 6 bases between them. The V gene's germline CDR1 is SGHAT and CDR2 FQDESV (reference sequence). The CDR3 is 13 amino acids. This CDR3 reads CASSFSGNTEAFF. The CDR3 DNA reads TGTGCCAGCAGCTTCTCCGGGAACACTGAAGCTTTCTTT. The variable domain in full, completed from reference TRBV11-1 and TRBJ1-1, reads EAEVAQSPRYKITEKSQAVAFWCDPISGHATLYWYRQILGQGPELLVQFQDESVVDDSQLPKDRFSAERLKGVDSTLKIQPAELGDSAMYLCASSFSGNTEAFFGQGTRLTVV.

This clone was observed a few times. The J gene is TRBJ2-5, the V gene TRBV7-9; D not certain. The better agreement between TRBJ2-7 and the DNA end casts doubt on the J call. The CDR3 spans 12 residues. The germline gives CDR1 SEHNR, CDR2 FQNEAQ (reference sequence). The CDR3 DNA reads TGTGCCAGCAGCTTCTCCCGTTACGAGCAGTACTTC. It encodes CASSFSRYEQYF.

The CDR3 DNA sequence: TGTGCCAGCAGTGTGAGCATCTTAAATCAGCCCCAGCATTTT. It is translated as CASSVSILNQPQHF. This chain links TRBV2 with TRBJ1-5; D ambiguous. In germline, CDR1 is SNHLY, CDR2 FYNNEI. This CDR3 region has 14 residues. V was cut by 4 bases and J by 4 bases, with 11 bases left in between.

This clone has just a few counts. V is TRBV29-1 and J is TRBJ2-2; 7 nucleotides agree with TRBD1. Germline CDR1 and CDR2: SQVTM and ANQGSEA. The trim removed 6 bases at V and 0 bases at J, leaving 10 bases unmatched. There are 16 residues in the CDR3. CDR3: CSVRTPGTANTGELFF. The CDR3 DNA reads as TGCAGCGTGAGAACCCCCGGGACAGCGAACACCGGGGAGCTGTTTTTT.

This clone was picked up a small number of times. V and J are TRBV27 and TRBJ2-1; tentative D call: TRBD2 (6 bases). The germline CDR1 and CDR2 sequences are MNHEY and SMNVEV (reference sequence). The CDR3 sequence is 14 residues long. Trimming stripped 4 bases from V and 7 bases from J, with 14 bases between. CDR3 nucleotides: TGTGCCAGCAGTTGGGGGGACGTATGGAATGAGCAGTTCTTC. Its protein is CASSWGDVWNEQFF.

V and J are TRBV7-8 and TRBJ2-7, with 10 bases aligning to TRBD2. V was clipped by 7 bases and J by 2 bases; unmatched bases: 8. The CDR3 extends over 15 amino acids. CDR1 and CDR2 from the germline V gene are SGHVS and FQNEAQ. CDR3 residues: CASTEGTSVTYEQYF. CDR3 coding DNA: TGTGCCAGCACAGAAGGGACTAGCGTAACCTACGAGCAGTACTTC.